Listed below are T cell receptor beta chains from one sample, sequenced in a study of metastatic and nonmetastatic thyroid tumors. TCRdb reprocessed the PCR reads via MiXCR. The table has about 6,100 clones, about 31% seen once. Sequenced input: adjacent normal tissue. The receptors shown here come from a female donor with papillary thyroid cancer or a benign thyroid nodule (not recorded which). Some clones in this sample may be carry-over from other donors' samples. The CDR3 runs from the conserved cysteine through the conserved F or W. D genes are given only for firm matches. Clone size is not always given. Where it is, it says once, few, many or a class for expanded clones.

D gene	CDR3 length	V gene	J gene	clone size	CDR3 DNA	CDR3 protein
TRBD2	16	TRBV6-4	TRBJ2-7	few	TGTGCCAGCAGTTACTCCTGGACTAGCGTGGACTACGAGCAGTACTTC	CASSYSWTSVDYEQYF
.	15	TRBV4-1	TRBJ2-3	.	TGCGCCAGCAGCCAAGATCTATCTAGCACAGATACGCAGTATTTT	CASSQDLSSTDTQYF
TRBD1	15	TRBV27	TRBJ2-2	medium-sized	TGTGCCAGCAGTCAAGGGACAGGGAGAGGCGGGGAGCTGTTTTTT	CASSQGTGRGGELFF
TRBD1	15	TRBV12-3/TRBV12-4	TRBJ1-5	.	TGTGCCAGCAGGCCCACAGGGGACGGTGGTCAGCCCCAGTGTTTT	CASRPTGDGGQPQCF
.	13	TRBV19	TRBJ1-1	.	TGTGCCAGTAGTCACACAGGGCCCGCTGAAGCTTTCTTT	CASSHTGPAEAFF
TRBD1	18	TRBV7-8	TRBJ2-6	.	TGTGCCAGCAGTCCACAGGGGCTGGACTTCTCTGGGGCCAACGTCCTGACTTTC	CASSPQGLDFSGANVLTF
TRBD1	14	TRBV28	TRBJ1-1	.	TGTGCCAGCAAGGGGACAGGGATGAACACTGAAGCTTTCTTT	CASKGTGMNTEAFF
.	13	TRBV2	TRBJ2-1	few	TGTGCCAGCAGTGCCGGACAGTTCGATGAGCAGTTCTTC	CASSAGQFDEQFF
TRBD1	15	TRBV4-2	TRBJ2-7	medium-sized	TGTGCCAGCAGCCAAGAGGGACAGGGGAGCCACGAGCAGTACTTC	CASSQEGQGSHEQYF
.	16	TRBV11-1	TRBJ2-2	.	TGTGCCAGCAGTTCCGACAACAGGGGACTATCCGGGGAGCTGTTTTTT	CASSSDNRGLSGELFF
.	13	TRBV20-1	TRBJ2-1	large	TGCAGTGGCGGGACTGCAAACTACAATGAGCAGTTCTTC	CSGGTANYNEQFF
.	15	TRBV11-3	TRBJ2-2	.	TGTGCCAGCAGTCATCGAATGGGAGGCACCGGGGAGCTGTTTTTT	CASSHRMGGTGELFF
TRBD1	15	TRBV5-1	TRBJ2-3	medium-sized	TGCGCCAGCAGAGACAGGGGCTCCACTACAGATACGCAGTATTTT	CASRDRGSTTDTQYF
.	14	TRBV2	TRBJ2-7	.	TGTGCCAGTAAACCCAGCGGGCCCAACTACGAGCAGTACTTC	CASKPSGPNYEQYF
.	11	TRBV12-3/TRBV12-4	TRBJ1-1	.	TGTGCCAGCACCTCGCATCATAGGGCTTTCTTT	CASTSHHRAFF
.	14	TRBV30	TRBJ2-7	.	TGTGCCTGGAGTGTATCGGGCACCGCCTACGAGCAGTACTTC	CAWSVSGTAYEQYF
.	14	TRBV6-2/TRBV6-3	TRBJ2-3	.	TGTGCCAGCAGTTACTCGATGTCGTCGGATACGCAGTATTTT	CASSYSMSSDTQYF
TRBD2	16	TRBV20-1	TRBJ2-5	.	TGCAGTGCTCGGACTAGCGGGAGGGTAATCGCAGAGACCCAGTACTTC	CSARTSGRVIAETQYF
TRBD2	15	TRBV20-1	TRBJ2-7	.	TGCAGTGCCACCGGTCGGGGCGGGAGGAGGGACGAGCAGTACTTC	CSATGRGGRRDEQYF
.	15	TRBV6-1	TRBJ2-1	.	TGTGCCAGCAGAGTGTGGTATGGACCAAACAATGAGCAGTTCTTC	CASRVWYGPNNEQFF
.	16	TRBV5-6	TRBJ1-1	many	TGTGCCAGCAGCTTCTTCCAACAGGTTGAGCGGACTGAAGCTTTCTTT	CASSFFQQVERTEAFF
TRBD1	14	TRBV6-1	TRBJ1-1	.	TGTGCCAGCAGCACCTCCAGGGGGAAGATTGAAGCTTTCTTT	CASSTSRGKIEAFF
.	12	TRBV20-1	TRBJ2-1	.	TGCAGTGCTCTTGGACTCCGTAATGAGCAGTTCTTC	CSALGLRNEQFF
TRBD2	14	TRBV29-1	TRBJ2-5	medium-sized	TGCAGCGTTGAAGATCGGGGGGTAAGACAGACCCAGTACTTC	CSVEDRGVRQTQYF
TRBD2	14	TRBV20-1	TRBJ2-1	.	TGCAGTGCTAGGAGACTAGCGGGAGTATACGAGCAGTTCTTC	CSARRLAGVYEQFF
.	12	TRBV27	TRBJ2-7	.	TGTGCCAGCATGGGGGCATCCTACGAGCAGTACTTC	CASMGASYEQYF
.	16	TRBV6-5	TRBJ1-6	few	TGTGCCAGCAGTTACAAGCCCGCGGGGAGGAATTCACCCCTCCACTTT	CASSYKPAGRNSPLHF
.	15	TRBV4-3	TRBJ2-3	medium-sized	TGCGCCAGCAGCCAGCAAGCCTGGCGAAAGGTTACGCAGTATTTT	CASSQQAWRKVTQYF
TRBD2	16	TRBV10-3	TRBJ2-2	.	TGTGCCATCAGCGATTTACTAGCGGGAGTCTCGCGGGAGCTGTTTTTT	CAISDLLAGVSRELFF